The clone carrying this T cell receptor beta chain occurred once. No antigen is known for it. This record belongs to a study of cytomegalovirus exposure and HLA in healthy donors. The donors were part of the validation cohort, which consisted of about 120 subjects and was separate from the first cohort of 600 to 850 subjects. This CDR3 has 13 residues. V gave up 5 bases and J gave up 8 bases; unmatched junction bases: 3. Per germline, CDR1 ENHRY and CDR2 SYGVKD. Study observations and caveats: TCR beta chains numbering roughly 150 were designated cytomegalovirus-associated.

Measured with immunoSEQ multiplex PCR; TCRdb has only the in-frame clones, and not every one. The profile shows some 72,000 clones, around 96% of them singletons. The V call is TRBV10-3, the J call TRBJ1-3; 10 nucleotides agree with TRBD1. Material for sequencing was PBMCs. This receptor was identified in a man aged 18 to 29 in good health and CMV-seropositive. Here the CDR3 DNA reads TGTGCCATCAGTTCAGGACAGGGGGACACCATATATTTT. As protein: CAISSGQGDTIYF.